The T cell receptor (beta chain) under discussion was sequenced for a study of cytotoxic CD8 clonotypes in ibrutinib-treated CLL. The repertoire was sequenced with immunoSEQ multiplex PCR; TCRdb's copy has only in-frame clones and lacks some. The sample carries around 200,000 clones, roughly three quarters recorded once. The sequence came from a human donor with chronic lymphocytic leukemia. The source was PBMCs, collected after 12 months of ibrutinib treatment.

CDR3 DNA sequence: TGCGCCAGCAGCTTGGGCGGACAGGGAGGGGGAGAGACCCAGTACTTC. Its protein product is CASSLGGQGGGETQYF. The gene calls are TRBV5-1 and TRBJ2-5; TRBD1 might be the D (8 bases). This CDR3 has 16 amino acids. V lost 0 bases, J lost 4 bases, and 16 bases lay in between. CDR1 is SGHRS, CDR2 YFSETQ, per germline.